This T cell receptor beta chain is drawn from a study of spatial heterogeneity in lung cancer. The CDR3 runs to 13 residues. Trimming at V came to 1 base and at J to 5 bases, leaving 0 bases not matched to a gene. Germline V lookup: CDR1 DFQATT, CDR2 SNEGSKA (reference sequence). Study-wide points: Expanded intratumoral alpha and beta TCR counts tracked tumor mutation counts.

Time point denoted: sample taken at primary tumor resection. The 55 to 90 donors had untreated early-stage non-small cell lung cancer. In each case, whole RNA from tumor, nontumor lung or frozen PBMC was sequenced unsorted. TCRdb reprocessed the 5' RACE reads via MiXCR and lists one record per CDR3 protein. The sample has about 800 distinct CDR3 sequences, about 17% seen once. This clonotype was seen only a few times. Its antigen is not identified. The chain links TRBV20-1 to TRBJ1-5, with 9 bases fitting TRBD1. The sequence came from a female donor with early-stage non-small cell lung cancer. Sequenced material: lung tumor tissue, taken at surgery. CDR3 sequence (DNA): TGCAGTGCTAGAGGGACAGGGGATCAGCCCCAGCATTTT. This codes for CSARGTGDQPQHF.